These 5 T cell receptor beta chains share one sample of origin, sequenced in a study of blood T cell repertoires in COVID-19. Repertoires were generated with immunoSEQ multiplex PCR, while TCRdb's copy carries only in-frame clones and drops some. The sample contains under 300,000 clones, around 91% of which appear only once. Sequenced: peripheral blood. Source of these receptors: an older woman with COVID-19, enrolled during active disease.

V usage is TRBV6-6 and J usage is TRBJ1-6; D gene ambiguous. The CDR3 runs 15 residues. The V and J ends lost 0 bases and 10 bases respectively, with 13 bases between them. Germline assignment: CDR1 MNHNY and CDR2 SVGAGI (reference sequence). Here the CDR3 reads CASSYSVTTGSPLHF. The CDR3 DNA follows: TGTGCCAGCAGTTACTCCGTTACGACGGGATCACCCCTCCACTTT.

This chain links TRBV19 with TRBJ2-2; 7 bases match TRBD1. V shed 5 bases and J 6 bases; nucleotides not matched to a gene: 3. The CDR3 consists of 13 residues. The V gene's germline CDR1 is LNHDA and CDR2 SQIVND (reference sequence). The CDR3 region is CASSRTGPGELFF. CDR3 in DNA: TGTGCCAGTAGTCGGACAGGCCCCGGGGAGCTGTTTTTT.

The rearrangement uses TRBV5-4 and TRBJ1-1; D unclear. Trimming took off 0 bases at V and 3 bases at J, with 18 bases between the two ends. From germline, CDR1 is SGHNT and CDR2 YYREEE (reference sequence). The CDR3 has 17 residues. The CDR3 loop reads CASSLGGNIILDTEAFF. CDR3 DNA: TGTGCCAGCAGCTTGGGAGGGAATATTATATTGGACACTGAAGCTTTCTTT.

In DNA, the CDR3 is TGTGCCAGCAGATATGACAGGGCTGGCAATCAGCCCCAGCATTTT. Translated: CASRYDRAGNQPQHF. This sequence joins TRBV7-2 and TRBJ1-5, with 7 bases fitting TRBD1. The V gene's germline CDR1 is SGHTA and CDR2 FQGNSA. CDR3 length: 15 amino acids. The V and J ends lost 6 bases and 2 bases, in that order; junction bases with no gene match: 7.

The CDR3: CASSFRQGDFDYGYTF. CDR3 nucleotide sequence: TGTGCCAGCAGCTTTAGACAGGGGGATTTTGATTATGGCTACACCTTC. This chain connects TRBV7-8 to TRBJ1-2; 9 bases map to TRBD1. The CDR3 runs 16 residues. Trimming cost V 3 bases and J 5 bases; bases outside gene matches: 10. The germline V gene has CDR1 SGHVS and CDR2 FQNEAQ.